This entry lists 23 T cell receptor beta chains sequenced from one sample in a study of shared clonotypes between healthy human individuals. Produced via immunoSEQ multiplex PCR; TCRdb's table is partial and in-frame only. The table lists roughly 590,000 clones, just under 97% of them singletons. CD8 cells classed as naive were CD45RO-negative and positively selected for CCR7, excluding terminally differentiated effector memory CD45RA+ cells. The source material was naive CD8+ T cells sorted from blood. All receptors derive from a woman aged 30 to 39 in good health.

The chain is built from TRBV7-9 and TRBJ2-5; a possible D gene is TRBD1 (5 bases). The end of the DNA is better explained by TRBJ2-7, so the J call may be wrong. The CDR3 runs to 13 residues. The germline gives CDR1 SEHNR, CDR2 FQNEAQ (reference sequence). The CDR3: CASSPRQTYEQYF. In DNA, the CDR3 is TGTGCCAGCAGCCCCCGACAGACCTACGAGCAGTACTTC.

The count of this clone is one. The chain employs TRBV9 and TRBJ2-7; unclear D gene. The CDR3 runs 14 residues. Trimming removed 0 bases from V and 7 bases from J, with 14 bases in between. CDR1 SGDLS and CDR2 YYNGEE come from the germline V gene. In DNA form, the CDR3 reads TGTGCCAGCAGCGTAGAGGATAGCCCGGTTGAGCAGTACTTC. Translated, it gives CASSVEDSPVEQYF.

The chain couples TRBV28 to TRBJ2-1; 12 bases fit TRBD2. Germline values: CDR1 MDHEN, CDR2 SYDVKM. The CDR3 extends over 14 amino acids. V was pared by 9 bases and J by 6 bases, with 6 bases of the junction left unmatched. CDR3 in amino acids: CASTLAGGPNEQFF. CDR3 coding DNA: TGTGCCAGTACACTAGCGGGAGGCCCCAATGAGCAGTTCTTC.

The chain carries TRBV9 and TRBJ2-1; D may be TRBD1 (6 bases). The CDR3 consists of 15 residues. Trimming shortened V by 3 bases and J by 6 bases, and 16 bases separated the two germline ends. Germline-derived CDR1 and CDR2 are SGDLS and YYNGEE. CDR3 protein: CASSDTGQAINEQFF. The CDR3 DNA sequence: TGTGCCAGCAGCGACACGGGACAAGCGATCAATGAGCAGTTCTTC.

The table lists this clone with a count of one. V usage is TRBV2 and J usage is TRBJ2-7; D is perhaps TRBD1 or TRBD2 (5 bases each). Germline CDR1 SNHLY, CDR2 FYNNEI. V shed 8 bases and J shed 1 base, with 12 bases lying between them. This CDR3 comprises 13 residues. CDR3 nucleotide sequence: TGTGCCAGCGAGGGGAGTTCATCCTACGAGCAGTACTTC. It is translated as CASEGSSSYEQYF.

This clone was counted once. The genes are TRBV29-1 and TRBJ1-3; D ambiguous. CDR3 length equals 14 residues. CDR1 and CDR2 (germline): SQVTM, ANQGSEA. The V gene lost 3 bases and the J gene lost 3 bases, with 12 bases spanning the gap. DNA of the CDR3: TGCAGCGTTGAGTTAGAGGACGATGGAAACACCATATATTTT. It encodes CSVELEDDGNTIYF.

The genes are TRBV28 and TRBJ2-7, with 7 bases that match TRBD2. Germline V gives CDR1 MDHEN, CDR2 SYDVKM. V lost 3 bases and J lost 0; bases outside the gene matches: 11. The CDR3 totals 17 residues. This CDR3 is CASSFSLADGSSYEQYF. As DNA, the CDR3 is TGTGCCAGCAGTTTCAGTCTAGCGGACGGTAGCTCCTACGAGCAGTACTTC.

The chain employs TRBV28 and TRBJ2-5; 10 bases align to TRBD2. The germline CDR1 and CDR2 sequences are MDHEN and SYDVKM. With 3 bases clipped from V and 5 bases from J, the junction kept 6 bases outside the gene matches. This CDR3 comprises 15 residues. The CDR3, as DNA: TGTGCCAGCAGTTTGCCGACTAGCGGGCTCGAGACCCAGTACTTC. This gives the protein CASSLPTSGLETQYF.

V usage is TRBV6-5 and J usage is TRBJ2-1, with 9 bases identical to TRBD2. The length of the CDR3 is 15 residues. Trimming at V came to 5 bases and at J to 6 bases, leaving 8 bases not matched to a gene. CDR1 is MNHEY and CDR2 is SVGAGI in the germline V gene. CDR3 DNA sequence: TGTGCCAGCAGTAGCCCACTAGCGGGTCTCAATGAGCAGTTCTTC. As protein: CASSSPLAGLNEQFF.

The chain employs TRBV30 and TRBJ2-2; 7 bases fit TRBD2. J lost 6 bases, V lost 3 bases, and 7 bases had no gene match. The germline CDR1 and CDR2 sequences are GTSNPN and SVGIG (reference sequence). The CDR3 extends over 14 amino acids. Written as DNA, the CDR3 is TGTGCCTGGAGGCGTGGGAGGGCCCCCGGGGAGCTGTTTTTT. Residues: CAWRRGRAPGELFF.

The V call is TRBV2, the J call TRBJ2-7, with D maybe TRBD1 (6 bases). This CDR3 is built from 15 residues. Germline-derived CDR1 and CDR2 are SNHLY and FYNNEI. Trimming stripped 6 bases from V and 0 bases from J, with 15 bases between. CDR3 in amino acids: CASRERTADSYEQYF. CDR3 nucleotide sequence: TGTGCCAGCAGGGAAAGGACAGCTGACTCCTACGAGCAGTACTTC.

The chain recombines TRBV11-2 with TRBJ1-1; D not certain. This CDR3 comprises 13 residues. CDR1 is SGHAT, CDR2 FQNNGV, per germline. Deletions cut 1 base from V and 10 bases from J, with 13 bases between. CDR3 protein: CASSLGGSTAAFF. The CDR3 DNA reads TGTGCCAGCAGCTTAGGAGGGTCTACGGCAGCTTTCTTT.

The gene calls are TRBV6-5 and TRBJ2-3; D unresolved. This CDR3 region has 15 residues. Germline values: CDR1 MNHEY, CDR2 SVGAGI. Trimming removed 3 bases from V and 6 bases from J, with 16 bases in between. In nucleotides, the CDR3 is TGTGCCAGCAGTTATAGCCTCCGGGCCGGGGATACGCAGTATTTT. It codes for CASSYSLRAGDTQYF.

The chain links TRBV6-5 to TRBJ2-7, with TRBD2 matching over 10 bases. The CDR3 consists of 16 residues. Germline V gene data show CDR1 as MNHEY and CDR2 as SVGAGI. Losses at the gene ends were 0 bases for V and 2 bases for J; bases not matched to a gene: 4. This CDR3 is CASSYSVGLATYEQYF. Here the CDR3 DNA reads TGTGCCAGCAGTTACTCGGTGGGACTAGCGACCTACGAGCAGTACTTC.

The chain combines TRBV4-1 with TRBJ1-5; D is undetermined. V gave up 1 base and J gave up 10 bases, with 14 bases separating them. The CDR3 contains 14 residues. CDR1 and CDR2 from the germline V gene are MGHRA and YSYEKL. The CDR3, as DNA: TGCGCCAGCAGCCAAGGGGCGGTTTCAGGACCCCAGCATTTT. Residues: CASSQGAVSGPQHF.

This sequence joins TRBV28 and TRBJ1-1; D not resolved. Trimming took 3 bases from V and 7 from J, leaving 9 bases between them. The CDR3 is 12 residues long. From germline, CDR1 is MDHEN and CDR2 SYDVKM. The CDR3 DNA follows: TGTGCCAGCAGTTTGGCGCGATATGAAGCTTTCTTT. It specifies CASSLARYEAFF.

The gene calls are TRBV11-2 and TRBJ2-2; 9 positions agree with TRBD2. The germline V gene encodes CDR1 SGHAT and CDR2 FQNNGV. This CDR3 is built from 19 residues. Germline trimming cut 4 bases from V and 0 bases from J; bases unmatched to any gene: 12. CDR3 DNA: TGTGCCAGCAGCTCTATCGGTAGCGGGAGAATCCCGAACACCGGGGAGCTGTTTTTT. Translation: CASSSIGSGRIPNTGELFF.

V gene TRBV5-1 combines with J gene TRBJ1-2; TRBD1 might be the D (5 bases). This CDR3 has 13 amino acids. Germline CDR1 SGHRS, CDR2 YFSETQ. Trimming removed 3 bases at V and 4 bases at J, with 10 bases between. The CDR3 nucleotides read TGCGCCAGCAGCTCGACAGAGTTCTATGGCTACACCTTC. Translating gives CASSSTEFYGYTF.

The chain employs TRBV7-9 and TRBJ2-3; 8 bases fit TRBD2. Germline V CDR1 and CDR2: SEHNR, FQNEAQ (reference sequence). The CDR3 has 17 amino acids. J was trimmed by 1 base and V by 3 bases; bases with no gene match: 9. The CDR3 sequence: CASSFVEREFGTDTQYF. The CDR3 coding sequence is TGTGCCAGCAGCTTCGTGGAGCGGGAGTTCGGCACAGATACGCAGTATTTT. The variable domain in full, with the rest retrieved from reference TRBV7-9 and TRBJ2-3, is DTGVSQNPRHKITKRGQNVTFRCDPISEHNRLYWYRQTLGQGPEFLTYFQNEAQLEKSRLLSDRFSAERPKGSFSTLEIQRTEQGDSAMYLCASSFVEREFGTDTQYFGPGTRLTVL.

The CDR3: CASSYNVKGGLVGYTF. The CDR3 bases are TGTGCCAGCAGTTACAACGTAAAAGGGGGATTAGTTGGCTACACCTTC. The V gene is TRBV6-5, the J gene TRBJ1-2; a possible D gene is TRBD1 (6 bases). The V gene's germline CDR1 is MNHEY and CDR2 SVGAGI. This CDR3 has 16 amino acids. Trimming shortened V by 2 bases and J by 7 bases, and 20 bases separated the two germline ends.

V is TRBV2 and J is TRBJ2-3; 8 bases are shared with TRBD2. The CDR3 loop spans 21 amino acids. Germline CDR1 SNHLY, CDR2 FYNNEI. J gave up 2 bases and V 1 base, and 20 bases lay outside the gene matches. CDR3 residues: CASSEDLSVAGGAFDTDTQYF. For the CDR3, the DNA is TGTGCCAGCAGTGAAGACCTGTCTGTGGCGGGAGGAGCGTTTGACACAGATACGCAGTATTTT.

J is TRBJ2-7 and V is TRBV27; D uncertain. Deletions cut 2 bases from V and 2 bases from J, with 7 bases between. The CDR3 extends over 13 amino acids. The germline V gene has CDR1 MNHEY and CDR2 SMNVEV (reference sequence). CDR3 residues: CASSLMAAYEQYF. The CDR3 nucleotides read TGTGCCAGCAGTTTAATGGCGGCCTACGAGCAGTACTTC.

CDR3 region: CASSATSNTGELFF. The CDR3 nucleotides read TGTGCCAGCAGTGCTACTAGTAACACCGGGGAGCTGTTTTTT. The chain joins TRBV2 to TRBJ2-2, with a tentative D call TRBD2 (5 bases). CDR3 length: 14 amino acids. V shed 4 bases and J shed 2 bases, with 8 bases lying between them. CDR1 is SNHLY, CDR2 FYNNEI, per germline.